The entry that follows covers one TCR beta chain sequence. The antigen is unknown. This table comes from immunoSEQ multiplex PCR, and its TCRdb copy is limited to in-frame clones, with some not included. The sample has about 200,000 clones, roughly 81% seen once. Germline assignment: CDR1 SGHDT and CDR2 YYEEEE. Trimming shortened V by 2 bases and J by 6 bases, and 15 bases separated the two germline ends. CDR3 length: 14 residues. The sample belongs to a study of cytomegalovirus exposure and HLA in healthy donors. Regarding the study as a whole: According to the study, roughly 180 TCR beta chains were cytomegalovirus-associated.

The clonotype was recovered from a woman in her twenties or thirties in good health and CMV-seronegative. This chain links TRBV5-6 with TRBJ2-7; tentative D call: TRBD1 (6 bases). The specimen sequenced was PBMCs. This CDR3 reads CASSLIGTSLEQYF. CDR3 DNA: TGTGCCAGCAGCTTAATCGGGACATCGCTCGAGCAGTACTTC.